A single count supports the clone carrying this TCR beta chain. Its matching antigen is unknown. V trimming: 10 bases; J trimming: 5 bases; junction bases outside the gene matches: 11. There are 13 residues in the CDR3. Germline-derived CDR1 and CDR2 are SGHRS and YFSETQ. The data originate from a study of B cell selection in AIRE deficiency. Study-wide results and limits: Healthy Tconv contained less than 40% of shared healthy Treg sequences; only TCRbeta sequenced. Around 31% of healthy-donor shared Treg TCRbeta sequences appeared in patient Tconv cells. Shared Treg sequences were biased toward short CDR3s with few non-templated nucleotide insertions. Tconv and Treg cells from AIRE-deficient patients resembled healthy donors in TCRBV usage, CDR3 length and diversity.

Profiling relied on immunoSEQ multiplex PCR, and the TCRdb table lists in-frame clones only, not all of them. The sample records roughly 25,000 clones, about 95% being singletons. Sorting defined conventional CD4 T cells as CD4+CD127+. Sequences were obtained from CD4+CD127+ conventional T cells sorted from PBMCs. The chain recombines TRBV5-1 with TRBJ2-7, with 8 positions matching TRBD1. The sequence came from a human donor in good health. The CDR3 bases are TGCGCCCCCCAGGGACAGGATGTTGACGAGCAGTACTTC. Residues: CAPQGQDVDEQYF.